This TCR beta chain was observed in a study of beta chain features in type 1 diabetes. Investigators reverse transcribed all isolated RNA, so they sequenced expressed TCRB transcripts. Here immunoSEQ multiplex PCR was the method, and the copy in TCRdb shows in-frame clones only, minus some. The repertoire holds approximately 380,000 clones, with approximately 15% as singletons. Trimming left V 6 bases short and J 5 bases short, with 13 bases between. Germline CDR1 SQVTM, CDR2 ANQGSEA. This CDR3 spans 12 amino acids. J is TRBJ2-5 and V is TRBV29-1, with a weak D call TRBD1 (5 bases). This sequence was found in a woman aged 18-29 years in good health. The sample was naive CD4+ T cells from blood. CDR3 sequence (DNA): TGCAGCGTCTCTAGGGGTGGCGAGACCCAGTACTTC. It codes for CSVSRGGETQYF. Together with reference TRBV29-1 and TRBJ2-5, the CDR3 gives the full variable domain: SAVISQKPSRDICQRGTSLTIQCQVDSQVTMMFWYRQQPGQSLTLIATANQGSEATYESGFVIDKFPISRPNLTFSTLTVSNMSPEDSSIYLCSVSRGGETQYFGPGTRLLVL.